The clone carrying this T cell receptor beta chain was counted a few times. Unique molecular identifiers were incorporated into the prepared TCRbeta library. TCRdb reprocessed the PCR reads via MiXCR and lists one record per CDR3 protein. The sample shows roughly 200,000 distinct CDR3 sequences, approximately 10% of them seen only once. The data were taken from a study of T-cell reconstitution after alpha-beta-depleted transplantation in children. This CDR3 is built from 16 residues. J lost 4 bases, V lost 3 bases, and 5 bases had no gene match. From germline, CDR1 is SGHRS and CDR2 YFSETQ. The V gene is TRBV5-1, the J gene TRBJ2-5; TRBD2 matches 14 bases. The receptor was derived from a human donor who donated a stem cell graft to a child with acute lymphoblastic leukemia. The material sequenced was PBMCs from the stem cell graft donor, taken from the stem cell graft. The CDR3 spells CASSWGTSGGGETQYF. The CDR3 DNA is TGCGCCAGCAGCTGGGGGACTAGCGGGGGTGGAGAGACCCAGTACTTC.